This T cell receptor beta chain derives from a study of shared clonotypes between healthy human individuals. About the study: Three plates each covered CD4 naive and memory; CD8 naive two, CD8 memory one.

Study outcomes and limitations: Non-shared clonotypes showed lower generation probabilities than clonotypes common to all four donors. The researchers took only blood, and tissue repertoires probably look different.

Only in-frame clones appear in the TCRdb table, and some are missing; sequencing was by immunoSEQ multiplex PCR. The sample holds 2 million to 3 million clones, around 90% seen once. As concerns this clone: Its antigen is currently unknown.

V dropped 5 bases and J dropped 4 bases, with 9 bases sitting between them. This CDR3 region has 13 residues. The germline V gene encodes CDR1 MNHNS and CDR2 SASEGT. The chain carries TRBV6-1 and TRBJ1-3; no definite D call. Material: naive CD4+ T cells sorted from blood. Subset denoted: CD45RA+ positively selected. The TCR sequence derives from a man in his late teens or twenties in good health. As DNA, the CDR3 is TGTGCCAGCAGTTGGGATCTGGGAAACACCATATATTTT. Its protein product is CASSWDLGNTIYF.